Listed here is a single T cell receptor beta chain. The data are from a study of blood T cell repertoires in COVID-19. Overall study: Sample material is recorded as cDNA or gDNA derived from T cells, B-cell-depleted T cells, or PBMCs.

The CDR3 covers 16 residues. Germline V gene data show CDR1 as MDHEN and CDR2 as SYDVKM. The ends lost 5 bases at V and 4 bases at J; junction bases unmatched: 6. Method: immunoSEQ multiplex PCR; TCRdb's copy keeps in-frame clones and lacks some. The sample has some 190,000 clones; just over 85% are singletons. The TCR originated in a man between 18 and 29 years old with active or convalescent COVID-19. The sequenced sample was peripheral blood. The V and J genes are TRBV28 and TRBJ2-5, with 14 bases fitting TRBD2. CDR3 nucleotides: TGTGCCAGCAGTCCCGGGACTAGCGGGAGCTCAGAGACCCAGTACTTC. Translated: CASSPGTSGSSETQYF.